This T cell receptor beta chain came from a study of blood T cell repertoires in COVID-19. Allocation to cohorts depended on clinical history reported by the participants. A PCR-confirmed or clinician-diagnosed COVID-19 case had contacted exposed participants within 2 weeks of entry. Trimming removed 4 bases from V and 5 bases from J; junction bases left unmatched: 5. There are 15 residues in the CDR3. The germline CDR1 and CDR2 sequences are MDHEN and SYDVKM. Assay: immunoSEQ multiplex PCR; the TCRdb copy retains only in-frame clones and omits some. The data contain roughly 250,000 clones, 88% of them seen just once; the ten biggest clones take up 2.5% to 4%.

The genes are TRBV28 and TRBJ2-5; 12 nucleotides agree with TRBD1. The clonotype was recovered from a middle-aged woman who had been exposed to COVID-19. The sequenced material came from PBMCs or T cells enriched from blood (not recorded which). The CDR3 is CASSWGTGGAETQYF. The CDR3 nucleotides read TGTGCCAGCAGTTGGGGGACAGGGGGCGCGGAGACCCAGTACTTC.